Listed below are T cell receptor beta chains from one sample, sequenced in a study of T cell responses to AZD1222 COVID-19 vaccine. Only in-frame clones appear in the TCRdb table, and some are missing; sequencing was by immunoSEQ multiplex PCR. The sample shows over 100,000 clones, roughly 90% of them seen only once. This material consisted of peripheral blood, taken on day 0 of AZD1222 vaccination. The receptors stem from an adult in good health. Both conserved end residues are part of each CDR3. A D gene is named only where the DNA matches it firmly. The listing skips clone size in some rows; elsewhere it reads once, few, many or a size class.

j_call	clone_size	v_call	d_call	cdr3_aa	cdr3_nt
TRBJ2-6	-	TRBV28	-	CASSGGAHQGNSGANVLTF	TGTGCCAGCAGCGGTGGGGCGCACCAAGGTAACTCTGGGGCCAACGTCCTGACTTTC
TRBJ1-1	-	TRBV12-3/TRBV12-4	-	CASRKGGNTEAFF	TGTGCCAGCAGAAAGGGAGGTAACACTGAAGCTTTCTTT
TRBJ1-1	-	TRBV3-1/TRBV3-2	-	CASSRTLEGQAFF	TGTGCCAGCAGCCGTACCCTCGAGGGACAAGCTTTCTTT
TRBJ2-2	-	TRBV10-2	-	CASRRRWGGTGELFF	TGCGCCAGTAGGCGTCGCTGGGGAGGCACCGGGGAGCTGTTTTTT
TRBJ1-1	-	TRBV28	-	CASTTFTQAPPEAFF	TGTGCCAGCACCACCTTTACCCAGGCCCCTCCTGAAGCTTTCTTT
TRBJ2-7	-	TRBV18	TRBD2	CASSPLAGVTSYEQYF	TGTGCCAGCTCACCCCTGGCGGGAGTTACCTCCTACGAGCAGTACTTC
TRBJ2-3	-	TRBV3-1/TRBV3-2	-	CASIPSGATDTQYF	TGTGCCAGCATCCCCAGCGGTGCCACAGATACGCAGTATTTT
TRBJ2-5	once	TRBV19	-	CASSIQGSQETQYF	TGTGCCAGTAGTATCCAGGGGTCCCAAGAGACCCAGTACTTC
TRBJ1-1	once	TRBV10-1	-	CASSESTVPGTEAFF	TGCGCCAGCAGTGAGTCCACTGTACCGGGGACTGAAGCTTTCTTT
TRBJ1-1	-	TRBV5-6	TRBD1	CASSLGQGQYMNTEAFF	TGTGCCAGCAGCTTGGGACAGGGTCAGTATATGAACACTGAAGCTTTCTTT
TRBJ1-6	once	TRBV6-5	-	CASSLRGDSPLHF	TGTGCCAGCAGTCTCCGGGGAGATTCACCCCTCCACTTT
TRBJ1-1	-	TRBV28	-	CASSDPANTEAFF	TGTGCCAGCAGTGACCCGGCGAATACTGAAGCTTTCTTT
TRBJ1-2	-	TRBV5-5	-	CASSLQGDYGYTF	TGTGCCAGCAGCTTACAGGGAGACTATGGCTACACCTTC
TRBJ1-6	-	TRBV6-5	-	CASSPRGSYNSPLHF	TGTGCCAGCAGCCCCCGGGGCTCCTATAATTCACCCCTCCACTTT
TRBJ1-5	-	TRBV7-2	TRBD1	CASSLIGQANQPQHF	TGTGCCAGCAGCTTAATTGGACAGGCCAATCAGCCCCAGCATTTT
TRBJ1-1	-	TRBV3-1/TRBV3-2	TRBD1	CASSQVGTGGRRAEAFF	TGTGCCAGCAGCCAAGTTGGTACAGGGGGCCGTAGAGCTGAAGCTTTCTTT